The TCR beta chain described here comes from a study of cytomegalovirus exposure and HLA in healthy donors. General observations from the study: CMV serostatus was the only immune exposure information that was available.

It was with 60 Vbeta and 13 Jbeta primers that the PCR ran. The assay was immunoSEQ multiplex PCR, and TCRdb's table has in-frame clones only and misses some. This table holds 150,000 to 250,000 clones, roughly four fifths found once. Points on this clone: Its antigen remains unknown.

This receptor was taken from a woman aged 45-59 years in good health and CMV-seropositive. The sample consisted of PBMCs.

The CDR3 DNA is TGCGCCAGCAGCCAAGACGGGAAAGCCAAAAACATTCAGTACTTC. This encodes CASSQDGKAKNIQYF. This chain connects TRBV4-1 to TRBJ2-4; weak D call: TRBD2 (5 bases). CDR3 length: 15 residues. V lost 0 bases and J 0 bases, leaving 6 bases between the germline ends. Per germline, CDR1 MGHRA and CDR2 YSYEKL.